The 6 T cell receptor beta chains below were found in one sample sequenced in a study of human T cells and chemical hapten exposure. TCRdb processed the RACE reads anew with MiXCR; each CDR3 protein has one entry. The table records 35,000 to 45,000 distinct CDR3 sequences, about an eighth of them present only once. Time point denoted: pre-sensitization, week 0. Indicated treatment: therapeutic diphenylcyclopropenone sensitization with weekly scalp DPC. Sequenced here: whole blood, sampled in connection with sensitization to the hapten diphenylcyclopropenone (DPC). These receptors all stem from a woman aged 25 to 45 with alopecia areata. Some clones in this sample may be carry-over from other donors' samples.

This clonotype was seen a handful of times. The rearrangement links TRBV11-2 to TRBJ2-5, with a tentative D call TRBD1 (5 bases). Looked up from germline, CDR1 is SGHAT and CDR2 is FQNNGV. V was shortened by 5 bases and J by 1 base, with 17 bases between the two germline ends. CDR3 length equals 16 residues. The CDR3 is CASSILGSGPQETQYF. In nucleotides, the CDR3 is TGTGCCAGCAGCATATTGGGGTCAGGGCCCCAAGAGACCCAGTACTTC.

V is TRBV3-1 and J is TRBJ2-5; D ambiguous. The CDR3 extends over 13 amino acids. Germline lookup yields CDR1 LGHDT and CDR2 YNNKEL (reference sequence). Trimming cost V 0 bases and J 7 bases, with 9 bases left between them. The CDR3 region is CASSQDLYGTQYF. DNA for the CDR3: TGTGCCAGCAGCCAAGATCTGTACGGGACCCAGTACTTC.

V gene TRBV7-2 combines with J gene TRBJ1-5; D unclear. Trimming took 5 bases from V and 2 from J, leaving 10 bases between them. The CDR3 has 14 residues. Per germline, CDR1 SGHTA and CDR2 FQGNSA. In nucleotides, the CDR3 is TGTGCCAGCAGCCCTTCCGGGGGCAATCAGCCCCAGCATTTT. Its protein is CASSPSGGNQPQHF.

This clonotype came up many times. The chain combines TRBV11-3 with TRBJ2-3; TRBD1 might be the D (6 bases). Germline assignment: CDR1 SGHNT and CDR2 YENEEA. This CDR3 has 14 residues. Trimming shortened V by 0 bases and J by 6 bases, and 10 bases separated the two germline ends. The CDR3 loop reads CASSLEAGVDTQYF. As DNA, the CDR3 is TGTGCCAGCAGCTTAGAAGCAGGGGTGGATACGCAGTATTTT.

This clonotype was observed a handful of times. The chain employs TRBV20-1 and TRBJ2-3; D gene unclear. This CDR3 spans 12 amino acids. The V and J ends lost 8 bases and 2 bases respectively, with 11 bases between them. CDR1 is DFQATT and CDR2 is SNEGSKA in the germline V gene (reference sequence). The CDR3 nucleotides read TGCAGTATCCGCTTCTCCACAGATACGCAGTATTTT. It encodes CSIRFSTDTQYF.

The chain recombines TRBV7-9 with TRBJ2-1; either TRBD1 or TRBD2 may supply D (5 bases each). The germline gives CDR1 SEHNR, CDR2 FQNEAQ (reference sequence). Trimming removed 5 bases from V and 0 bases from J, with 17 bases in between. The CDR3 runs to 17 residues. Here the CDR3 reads CASSPLGDDPSYNEQFF. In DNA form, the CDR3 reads TGTGCCAGCAGCCCCCTGGGGGACGATCCCTCCTACAATGAGCAGTTCTTC. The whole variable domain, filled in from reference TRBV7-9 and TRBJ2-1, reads DTGVSQNPRHKITKRGQNVTFRCDPISEHNRLYWYRQTLGQGPEFLTYFQNEAQLEKSRLLSDRFSAERPKGSFSTLEIQRTEQGDSAMYLCASSPLGDDPSYNEQFFGPGTRLTVL.